The 24 T cell receptor beta chains presented below share a single source sample, sequenced in a study of blood T cell repertoires in COVID-19. Some clones are missing from TCRdb's copy, which holds only in-frame ones; the method was immunoSEQ multiplex PCR. The sample includes over 350,000 clones, roughly 90% of them seen just once. The specimen sequenced was PBMCs or T cells enriched from blood (not recorded which). These receptors were taken from a woman aged 25 to 45 with acute COVID-19.

V gene TRBV9 combines with J gene TRBJ1-4, with no clear D. Germline V lookup: CDR1 SGDLS, CDR2 YYNGEE. Trimming stripped 0 bases from V and 5 bases from J, with 11 bases between. The CDR3 runs 15 residues. This chain's CDR3 is CASSVGPGPNEKLFF. The CDR3 region has the DNA TGTGCCAGCAGCGTAGGACCAGGTCCAAATGAAAAACTGTTTTTT.

This chain joins TRBV13 and TRBJ2-2; 7 bases agree with TRBD1. The V gene end was trimmed by 3 bases and the J gene end by 1 base; junction bases not matched to a gene: 2. The length of the CDR3 is 15 residues. Per germline, CDR1 PRHDT and CDR2 FYEKMQ (reference sequence). The CDR3 DNA reads TGTGCCAGCAGCTTTGGGGACAGGAACACCGGGGAGCTGTTTTTT. This translates into CASSFGDRNTGELFF.

The sample holds one count of this clone. The gene calls are TRBV6-2 or TRBV6-3 and TRBJ1-2; 7 bases are a match to TRBD1. This CDR3 region has 14 residues. Per germline, CDR1 MNHEY and CDR2 SVGEGT. V lost 5 bases to trimming and J lost 2 bases; unmatched junction nucleotides: 5. CDR3 amino acids: CASSRTGVNYGYTF. The CDR3 coding sequence is TGTGCCAGCAGTAGGACAGGAGTAAACTATGGCTACACCTTC.

The chain combines TRBV24-1 with TRBJ2-1; 15 nucleotides agree with TRBD2. The CDR3 spans 15 residues. Losses at the gene ends were 9 bases for V and 4 bases for J; bases not matched to a gene: 3. Germline V lookup: CDR1 KGHDR, CDR2 SFDVKD. CDR3 coding DNA: TGTGCCACCGGGACTAGCGGGGGGTATTACAATGAGCAGTTCTTC. The encoded protein is CATGTSGGYYNEQFF.

The rearrangement uses TRBV9 and TRBJ1-2, with D maybe TRBD1 (5 bases). CDR1 SGDLS and CDR2 YYNGEE come from the germline V gene. Trimming stripped 4 bases from V and 3 bases from J, with 13 bases between. The length of the CDR3 is 14 residues. The CDR3 DNA reads as TGTGCCAGCAGCCCTTACGGGGGGGACTATGGCTACACCTTC. Translating it yields CASSPYGGDYGYTF.

V usage is TRBV7-3 and J usage is TRBJ1-6, with 7 nucleotides matching TRBD1. The V gene's germline CDR1 is SGHTA and CDR2 FQGTGA. The junction had 4 bases not matched to a gene; V was cut back by 5 bases and J by 6 bases. CDR3 length equals 14 residues. The CDR3 DNA sequence: TGTGCCAGCAGCCTCCAGGGGGTTAATTCACCCCTCCACTTT. It codes for CASSLQGVNSPLHF.

V gene TRBV19 combines with J gene TRBJ2-7, with a possible D match to TRBD2 (6 bases). Germline V CDR1 and CDR2: LNHDA, SQIVND (reference sequence). This CDR3 comprises 15 residues. Trimming cost V 11 bases and J 3 bases, with 23 bases left between them. Here the CDR3 DNA reads TGTGCCTCATCAACTGGGGGGAAGGGTGGCTACGAGCAGTACTTC. This encodes CASSTGGKGGYEQYF.

This clone has just one count. The chain carries TRBV5-6 and TRBJ1-6, with 9 nucleotides matching TRBD1. The CDR3 sequence is 16 residues long. V was clipped by 2 bases and J by 7 bases; unmatched bases: 7. From germline, CDR1 is SGHDT and CDR2 YYEEEE. The CDR3 region is CASSFSPGTGNSPLHF. In nucleotides, the CDR3 is TGTGCCAGCAGCTTTAGCCCCGGGACAGGGAATTCACCCCTCCACTTT.

The J gene is TRBJ1-6, the V gene TRBV19; TRBD1 aligns across 10 bases. Trimming cost V 5 bases and J 7 bases; bases outside gene matches: 11. The germline V gene encodes CDR1 LNHDA and CDR2 SQIVND (reference sequence). CDR3 size: 17 residues. CDR3 region: CASSGGTGAIPNSPLHF. In nucleotides, the CDR3 is TGTGCCAGTAGTGGGGGGACAGGGGCCATTCCGAATTCACCCCTCCACTTT.

Remarks on this clone: Relative to the germline gene, one junction end is altered; a read error may explain this. The rearrangement joins TRBV4-1 to TRBJ1-2; 8 bases map to TRBD1. The CDR3 is made up of 14 amino acids. Germline loops: CDR1 MGHRA, CDR2 YSYEKL. For the CDR3, the DNA is TGCGCCAGCAGCGAAGACAGGGGTGACTATGGCTACACCTTC. Amino acid sequence: CASSEDRGDYGYTF.

The chain recombines TRBV6-5 with TRBJ1-5; unclear D gene. CDR3 length: 15 residues. The ends were cut back, 7 bases at V and 0 bases at J, with 13 bases in the middle. The V gene's germline CDR1 is MNHEY and CDR2 SVGAGI. This chain's CDR3 is CASMRESYSNQPQHF. The CDR3 region has the DNA TGTGCCAGCATGCGAGAGTCTTATAGCAATCAGCCCCAGCATTTT.

In DNA form, the CDR3 reads TGTGCCAGCAGCGGGGTGGGACTTAATCAGCCCCAGCATTTT. This gives the protein CASSGVGLNQPQHF. The V gene is TRBV6-2 or TRBV6-3, the J gene TRBJ1-5, with a tentative D call TRBD1 (5 bases). V lost 6 bases to trimming and J lost 4 bases, with 13 bases between them. In germline, CDR1 is MNHEY, CDR2 SVGEGT. CDR3 length: 14 amino acids.

The V and J genes are TRBV11-3 and TRBJ2-3, with TRBD2 as a possible D gene (7 bases). The CDR3 length is 18 residues. Germline CDR1 SGHNT, CDR2 YENEEA. With 5 bases removed from V and 1 base from J, the gap between germline ends came to 22 bases. CDR3 region: CASSPRGGAAVGTDTQYF. The CDR3 DNA reads TGTGCCAGCAGCCCCCGTGGGGGGGCGGCGGTCGGCACAGATACGCAGTATTTT.

This clone was observed once. The J gene is TRBJ1-2, the V gene TRBV30; D is undetermined. V shed 6 bases and J shed 4 bases, with 9 bases lying between them. CDR1 and CDR2 (germline): GTSNPN, SVGIG (reference sequence). The CDR3 spans 11 residues. The CDR3 region is CACRTAYGYTF. CDR3 coding DNA: TGTGCCTGTAGAACCGCCTATGGCTACACCTTC.

Only one count was recorded for this clone. The chain combines TRBV4-2 with TRBJ2-7, with TRBD2 matching over 11 bases. CDR1 LGHNA and CDR2 YNFKEQ come from the germline V gene. With V trimmed by 4 bases and J by 3 bases, 5 bases remained unmatched. This CDR3 is built from 15 residues. CDR3 DNA: TGTGCCAGCAGCCCCAGCGGACTAGCGGGCTACGAGCAGTACTTC. Its translation is CASSPSGLAGYEQYF.

The rearrangement joins TRBV4-1 to TRBJ1-2; D gene unclear. The V and J ends lost 0 bases and 5 bases respectively, with 7 bases between them. The CDR3 loop spans 13 amino acids. Per the germline V gene, CDR1 is MGHRA and CDR2 is YSYEKL. The CDR3 loop is CASSQDKEYGYTF. For the CDR3, the DNA is TGCGCCAGCAGCCAAGACAAGGAGTATGGCTACACCTTC.

This clone was counted only a few times. The genes are TRBV9 and TRBJ1-4; 10 bases match TRBD1. The germline CDR1 and CDR2 sequences are SGDLS and YYNGEE. The CDR3 is made up of 14 amino acids. With V trimmed by 3 bases and J by 7 bases, 3 bases remained unmatched. The CDR3 DNA reads TGTGCCAGCAGCGCGACAGGGGGCTCTGAAAAACTGTTTTTT. Translated: CASSATGGSEKLFF.

The rearrangement links TRBV7-3 to TRBJ1-6; D possibly corresponds to TRBD1 (5 bases). CDR1 and CDR2 from the germline V gene are SGHTA and FQGTGA. Trimming stripped 4 bases from V and 11 bases from J, with 18 bases between. The CDR3 consists of 15 residues. The CDR3 loop is CASSSRRGTGTPLHF. The CDR3 DNA follows: TGTGCCAGCAGCTCTCGGAGGGGTACCGGGACACCCCTCCACTTT.

This CDR3 reads CASSLRTNQPQHF. The CDR3 DNA reads as TGTGCCAGCAGCTTGCGGACAAATCAGCCCCAGCATTTT. The chain is built from TRBV5-5 and TRBJ1-5; weak D call: TRBD1 (5 bases). This CDR3 has 13 amino acids. Germline assignment: CDR1 SGHKS and CDR2 YYEKEE (reference sequence). Trimming took 1 base from V and 4 from J, leaving 6 bases between them.

This clone was seen just once. The V call is TRBV3-1 (or the pseudogene TRBV3-2), the J call TRBJ1-2; TRBD1 might be the D (6 bases). Looked up from germline, CDR1 is LGHDT and CDR2 is YNNKEL (reference sequence). CDR3 length: 15 residues. Trimming removed 2 bases from V and 4 bases from J, with 14 bases in between. CDR3 coding DNA: TGTGCCAGCAGCCAACGGGGGGGGGCCTCCTATGGCTACACCTTC. This sequence encodes CASSQRGGASYGYTF.

The chain joins TRBV6-2 or TRBV6-3 to TRBJ1-2; 8 nucleotides agree with TRBD1. The V segment lost 9 bases and the J segment 1 base; nucleotides outside the gene matches: 16. The CDR3 has 17 residues. The V gene's germline CDR1 is MNHEY and CDR2 SVGEGT. The CDR3 sequence is CASSRTGSTFNNYGYTF. The CDR3 DNA is TGTGCCAGTAGTCGGACAGGGTCGACTTTCAATAACTATGGCTACACCTTC.

The V gene is TRBV6-1, the J gene TRBJ1-4; D not resolved. Trimming left V 3 bases short and J 8 bases short, with 7 bases between. Germline V gene sequence: CDR1 MNHNS, CDR2 SASEGT. The CDR3 contains 12 residues. CDR3 coding DNA: TGTGCCAGCAGTGAGTGGCGGGAAAAACTGTTTTTT. Translating it yields CASSEWREKLFF.

This chain joins TRBV29-1 and TRBJ2-3; 7 nucleotides align to TRBD2. J lost 3 bases, V lost 7 bases, and 10 bases had no gene match. The CDR3 spans 14 residues. The V gene's germline CDR1 is SQVTM and CDR2 ANQGSEA. The CDR3: CSALRGDGTDTQYF. CDR3 nucleotide sequence: TGCAGCGCCTTACGGGGGGACGGAACAGATACGCAGTATTTT.

V and J are TRBV29-1 and TRBJ1-2; 7 bases map to TRBD1. CDR1 SQVTM and CDR2 ANQGSEA come from the germline V gene. The trim removed 5 bases at V and 4 bases at J, leaving 4 bases unmatched. The CDR3 has 12 amino acids. CDR3 DNA: TGCAGCGTTCCCGGGACAGCCTATGGCTACACCTTC. It is translated as CSVPGTAYGYTF.